Following are 19 T cell receptor beta chains from one sample sequenced in a study of blood T cell repertoires in COVID-19. The method was immunoSEQ multiplex PCR; TCRdb's version includes in-frame clones alone and lacks a portion of them. The sample contains 190,000 or so clones, around 87% of which appear only once. The sequencing sample was made of peripheral blood. The receptors stem from a woman between 18 and 29 years old who had recovered from COVID-19.

The chain is built from TRBV4-3 and TRBJ2-1; TRBD2 aligns across 7 bases. Germline CDR1 and CDR2: LGHNA and YSLEER. The CDR3 is 18 amino acids. With 0 bases clipped from V and 4 bases from J, the junction kept 12 bases outside the gene matches. This CDR3 reads CASSQDAPDGRPYNEQFF. The CDR3 DNA follows: TGCGCCAGCAGCCAAGATGCCCCAGACGGGAGGCCTTACAATGAGCAGTTCTTC.

The CDR3 spells CASSVRQLYTGELFF. CDR3 sequence (DNA): TGTGCCAGCAGCGTTCGACAGCTTTACACCGGGGAGCTGTTTTTT. V gene TRBV7-2 combines with J gene TRBJ2-2; D perhaps matches TRBD1 (5 bases). The CDR3 spans 15 residues. CDR1 SGHTA and CDR2 FQGNSA come from the germline V gene. Trimming left V 5 bases short and J 3 bases short, with 13 bases between.

The gene calls are TRBV27 and TRBJ1-1; TRBD1 is a possible D gene (6 bases). CDR3 length: 13 residues. The germline V gene has CDR1 MNHEY and CDR2 SMNVEV (reference sequence). Trimming removed 7 bases at V and 1 base at J, with 10 bases between. The DNA of the CDR3 is TGTGCCAGCAAGGGACACGAGAACACTGAAGCTTTCTTT. It specifies CASKGHENTEAFF.

V is TRBV7-2 and J is TRBJ2-1, with 7 nucleotides matching TRBD2. The V gene end was trimmed by 5 bases and the J gene end by 7 bases; junction bases not matched to a gene: 11. The CDR3 totals 15 residues. Germline V gene data show CDR1 as SGHTA and CDR2 as FQGNSA. CDR3 amino acids: CASSPGTTTYNEQFF. DNA of the CDR3: TGTGCCAGCAGCCCGGGGACTACTACTTATAATGAGCAGTTCTTC. The complete variable domain, with remaining parts taken from reference TRBV7-2 and TRBJ2-1, reads GAGVSQSPSNKVTEKGKDVELRCDPISGHTALYWYRQSLGQGLEFLIYFQGNSAPDKSGLPSDRFSAERTGGSVSTLTIQRTQQEDSAVYLCASSPGTTTYNEQFFGPGTRLTVL.

The V gene is TRBV19, the J gene TRBJ2-7; maybe TRBD1 (7 bases). CDR1 and CDR2 (germline): LNHDA, SQIVND (reference sequence). This CDR3 is built from 13 residues. V shed 5 bases and J shed 4 bases, with 12 bases lying between them. The CDR3 here is CASSHPGGYEQYF. DNA of the CDR3: TGTGCCAGTAGTCACCCAGGGGGGTACGAGCAGTACTTC.

V is TRBV9 and J is TRBJ2-7; D remains ambiguous. CDR1 and CDR2 (germline): SGDLS, YYNGEE. CDR3 length: 16 residues. Between the trimmed V and J ends, which lost 5 bases and 4 bases, there was a span of 22 bases. The CDR3 nucleotides read TGTGCCAGCAGATCCGATATGTGTCAGTTCCATTACGAGCAGTACGTC. This gives the protein CASRSDMCQFHYEQYV.

This chain joins TRBV7-2 and TRBJ1-5, with TRBD1 matching 10 bases. Germline lookup yields CDR1 SGHTA and CDR2 FQGNSA. The CDR3 has 15 residues. Trimming cost V 4 bases and J 12 bases; bases outside gene matches: 12. The CDR3 loop reads CASSSWTGGSIFQHF. The CDR3 DNA sequence: TGTGCCAGCAGCTCCTGGACAGGGGGTAGTATTTTCCAGCATTTT.

The chain is built from TRBV4-2 and TRBJ2-3; TRBD2 agrees at 8 bases. The CDR3 length is 15 residues. CDR1 and CDR2 from the germline V gene are LGHNA and YNFKEQ. With V trimmed by 7 bases and J by 1 base, 7 bases remained unmatched. The CDR3 nucleotides read TGTGCCAGCACCCGGGGGGGAGGGGGCACAGATACGCAGTATTTT. This translates into CASTRGGGGTDTQYF.

The chain combines TRBV7-8 with TRBJ2-1; TRBD1 matches at 12 bases. Germline loops: CDR1 SGHVS, CDR2 FQNEAQ. Trimming removed 5 bases from V and 3 bases from J; junction bases left unmatched: 8. The CDR3 covers 17 residues. The CDR3 reads CASSPGTGGILYNEQFF. The CDR3 nucleotides are TGTGCCAGCAGCCCCGGGACAGGGGGCATCCTCTACAATGAGCAGTTCTTC.

As for this clone: Its ends do not fully match the called genes, so a read error is possible. The chain combines TRBV7-2 with TRBJ2-7; 12 positions match TRBD2. The CDR3 is 14 residues long. CDR1 is SGHTA, CDR2 FQGNSA, per germline. The CDR3 here is CASSLAGGRHEQYF. Written as DNA, the CDR3 is TGTGCCAGCAGCCTAGCGGGGGGGCGCCACGAGCAGTACTTC.

This clone has just a few counts. The chain recombines TRBV4-3 with TRBJ1-3, with TRBD1 as a possible D gene (6 bases). Germline loops: CDR1 LGHNA, CDR2 YSLEER. With 1 base removed from V and 1 base from J, the gap between germline ends came to 14 bases. The CDR3 spans 17 residues. The CDR3 loop is CASSQGSLGASGNTIYF. Written as DNA, the CDR3 is TGCGCCAGCAGCCAAGGTTCATTGGGGGCATCTGGAAACACCATATATTTT.

Only a few counts were recorded for this clone. The chain is built from TRBV5-1 and TRBJ1-2; TRBD1 might be the D (5 bases). V was clipped by 0 bases and J by 8 bases, with 11 bases between them. Germline CDR1 SGHRS, CDR2 YFSETQ. CDR3 length: 13 amino acids. CDR3 DNA: TGCGCCAGCAGCTTGGGAGTTGACAGCGGCTACACCTTC. As protein: CASSLGVDSGYTF. Supplemented by reference TRBV5-1 and TRBJ1-2, the full variable domain reads KAGVTQTPRYLIKTRGQQVTLSCSPISGHRSVSWYQQTPGQGLQFLFEYFSETQRNKGNFPGRFSGRQFSNSRSEMNVSTLELGDSALYLCASSLGVDSGYTFGSGTRLTVV.

The chain joins TRBV7-8 to TRBJ1-5; D not certain. CDR1 and CDR2 from the germline V gene are SGHVS and FQNEAQ. The CDR3 extends over 13 amino acids. Trimming shortened V by 1 base and J by 6 bases, and 7 bases separated the two germline ends. CDR3 sequence: CASSLDDTQPQHF. In DNA, the CDR3 is TGTGCCAGCAGCTTAGATGACACTCAGCCCCAGCATTTT.

The chain joins TRBV6-2 or TRBV6-3 to TRBJ1-2, with D perhaps TRBD1 (6 bases). V dropped 2 bases and J dropped 4 bases, with 8 bases sitting between them. This CDR3 contains 13 residues. Germline loops: CDR1 MNHEY, CDR2 SVGEGT. CDR3 region: CASSYATGYGYTF. The CDR3, as DNA: TGTGCCAGCAGTTACGCGACAGGCTATGGCTACACCTTC.

The chain carries TRBV7-9 and TRBJ2-1; TRBD1 aligns across 12 bases. Germline V gene sequence: CDR1 SEHNR, CDR2 FQNEAQ (reference sequence). The length of the CDR3 is 15 residues. Germline trimming cut 4 bases from V and 10 bases from J; bases unmatched to any gene: 8. The CDR3 DNA sequence: TGTGCCAGCAGCTCGGGACAGGGGGCCCTCAAGGAGCAGTTCTTC. It specifies CASSSGQGALKEQFF.

The chain is built from TRBV4-1 and TRBJ2-1; tentative D call: TRBD2 (6 bases). The CDR3 has 15 residues. Germline V gene lookup returns CDR1 MGHRA and CDR2 YSYEKL. V lost 1 base and J 5 bases, leaving 12 bases between the germline ends. The CDR3 region has the DNA TGCGCCAGCAGCCAAGGGGCGGACTACAACAATGAGCAGTTCTTC. This encodes CASSQGADYNNEQFF.

This chain joins TRBV7-2 and TRBJ2-7; D uncertain. Germline CDR1 SGHTA, CDR2 FQGNSA. Trimming took off 0 bases at V and 4 bases at J, with 10 bases between the two ends. The CDR3 sequence is 14 residues long. Here the CDR3 DNA reads TGTGCCAGCAGCTTAGCGGGCAGATCGTACGAGCAGTACTTC. Translation: CASSLAGRSYEQYF.

V usage is TRBV19 and J usage is TRBJ1-5, with D hard to call. V lost 9 bases to trimming and J lost 2 bases, with 14 bases between them. The CDR3 has 14 amino acids. CDR1 is LNHDA, CDR2 SQIVND, per germline (reference sequence). CDR3 DNA sequence: TGTGCCAGCCAAAATGGGCTGGGCAATCAGCCCCAGCATTTT. It is translated as CASQNGLGNQPQHF.

This clone has a single count. The genes are TRBV5-4 and TRBJ1-6; 7 nucleotides align to TRBD1. The CDR3 has 13 residues. CDR1 and CDR2 from the germline V gene are SGHNT and YYREEE (reference sequence). V shed 4 bases and J 9 bases; nucleotides not matched to a gene: 4. CDR3 in DNA: TGTGCCAGCAGCCTAAGGACAGGTTCACCCCTCCACTTT. The encoded protein is CASSLRTGSPLHF.